Listed below are T cell receptor beta chains from one sample, sequenced in a study of blood T cell repertoires in COVID-19. The method was immunoSEQ multiplex PCR; TCRdb's version includes in-frame clones alone and lacks a portion of them. Seen here are approximately 120,000 clones, about 85% observed once, and the top ten hold more than 6.5%. The specimen sequenced was peripheral blood. These receptors were taken from an elderly man with active or convalescent COVID-19. The CDR3 runs from the conserved cysteine through the conserved F or W. A D gene is named only where the DNA matches it firmly. Expanded clones are given a class, and other clones once, few, many or no size at all.

V gene: TRBV5-1; J gene: TRBJ1-4; clone size: NA; D gene: TRBD1; CDR3 DNA: TGCGCCAGCAGCGTAGGACAGGGGGCAACTAATGAAAAACTGTTTTTT; CDR3 protein: CASSVGQGATNEKLFF
V gene: TRBV9; J gene: TRBJ2-3; clone size: NA; D gene: TRBD2; CDR3 DNA: TGTGCCAGCAGCCCCGTGGCGGGAGGGAACACAGATACGCAGTATTTT; CDR3 protein: CASSPVAGGNTDTQYF
V gene: TRBV28; J gene: TRBJ1-3; clone size: NA; D gene: TRBD1; CDR3 DNA: TGTGCCAGCAGAACTCACAGGGGAGGTGCTGGAAACACCATATATTTT; CDR3 protein: CASRTHRGGAGNTIYF
V gene: TRBV6-5; J gene: TRBJ1-2; clone size: once; D gene: NA; CDR3 DNA: TGTGCCAGCGGTCCTTCAGGGCTATATGGCTACACCTTC; CDR3 protein: CASGPSGLYGYTF
V gene: TRBV28; J gene: TRBJ1-2; clone size: once; D gene: TRBD1; CDR3 DNA: TGTGCCAGCAGTGCTCCGGGACAGGGCCGGGATGGCTACACCTTC; CDR3 protein: CASSAPGQGRDGYTF
V gene: TRBV5-1; J gene: TRBJ2-7; clone size: NA; D gene: NA; CDR3 DNA: TGCGCCAGCAGCTTGGTTTACACAGGGTCCTCCAACGAGCAGTACTTC; CDR3 protein: CASSLVYTGSSNEQYF
V gene: TRBV28; J gene: TRBJ1-4; clone size: NA; D gene: TRBD1; CDR3 DNA: TGTGCCAGCAGGAATAGGGGGCCAGCTAATGAAAAACTGTTTTTT; CDR3 protein: CASRNRGPANEKLFF
V gene: TRBV10-3; J gene: TRBJ1-2; clone size: NA; D gene: TRBD1; CDR3 DNA: TGTGCCATCGGGGACAGGGGGGGTGGCTACACCTTC; CDR3 protein: CAIGDRGGGYTF
V gene: TRBV19; J gene: TRBJ1-1; clone size: NA; D gene: NA; CDR3 DNA: TGTGCCAGTAGTATAGACAGGGGGAACACTGAAGCTTTCTTT; CDR3 protein: CASSIDRGNTEAFF
V gene: TRBV4-1; J gene: TRBJ2-3; clone size: NA; D gene: TRBD1; CDR3 DNA: TGCGCCAGCAGCCCCGGGACAGGCAGAACAGATACGCAGTATTTT; CDR3 protein: CASSPGTGRTDTQYF
V gene: TRBV9; J gene: TRBJ2-3; clone size: NA; D gene: TRBD1; CDR3 DNA: TGTGCCAGCAGCGCCAGACAGGGGGCCCCAGATACGCAGTATTTT; CDR3 protein: CASSARQGAPDTQYF
V gene: TRBV4-1; J gene: TRBJ1-2; clone size: few; D gene: NA; CDR3 DNA: TGCGCCAGCAGCCTCAGGGGTGGCTACACCTTC; CDR3 protein: CASSLRGGYTF
V gene: TRBV15; J gene: TRBJ1-5; clone size: NA; D gene: NA; CDR3 DNA: TGTGCCACCGAGCAGGATAGTGGGCCCCAGCATTTT; CDR3 protein: CATEQDSGPQHF
V gene: TRBV7-9; J gene: TRBJ2-5; clone size: NA; D gene: TRBD2; CDR3 DNA: TGTGCCAGCAGGGGCGGGACTACACAAGAGACCCAGTACTTC; CDR3 protein: CASRGGTTQETQYF
V gene: TRBV19; J gene: TRBJ2-7; clone size: NA; D gene: TRBD2; CDR3 DNA: TGTGCCAGTAGTATCAGCGGGGGGGCCGGGGAGCAGTACTTC; CDR3 protein: CASSISGGAGEQYF